The next 21 T cell receptor beta chains were all read from a single sample in a study of blood T cell repertoires in COVID-19. Sequencing used immunoSEQ multiplex PCR; TCRdb keeps in-frame clones, though not all of them. The table records 120,000 to 150,000 clones, more than 75% of them present only once. The sample consisted of peripheral blood. The receptor source for this set is a human donor in a cohort sampled during active COVID-19.

The chain couples TRBV2 to TRBJ2-7; TRBD2 agrees at 10 bases. CDR3 length equals 14 residues. Losses at the gene ends were 6 bases for V and 6 bases for J; bases not matched to a gene: 8. Germline CDR1 and CDR2: SNHLY and FYNNEI. The DNA for the CDR3 is TGTGCCAGCAGGACCGGGACTAGCGTTTCCGAGCAGTACTTC. Translation gives CASRTGTSVSEQYF.

The gene calls are TRBV19 and TRBJ2-3; TRBD2 agrees at 10 bases. This CDR3 has 15 amino acids. Unmatched junction bases numbered 8, after V lost 6 bases and J lost 5 bases. Germline CDR1 reads LNHDA; CDR2 reads SQIVND (reference sequence). The CDR3 region is CASSGEREGEDTQYF. For the CDR3, the DNA is TGTGCCAGTAGCGGAGAGCGGGAGGGGGAAGATACGCAGTATTTT.

This chain links TRBV2 with TRBJ2-3, with D possibly TRBD2 on 5 matching bases. The CDR3 has 13 amino acids. The germline V gene has CDR1 SNHLY and CDR2 FYNNEI. The germline V and J ends were trimmed by 8 bases and 0 bases, with 9 bases remaining between them. This CDR3 reads CASYGGSTDTQYF. CDR3 DNA sequence: TGTGCCAGCTACGGAGGCAGCACAGATACGCAGTATTTT. The full variable domain, in which reference TRBV2 and TRBJ2-3 provide the parts outside the CDR3, is EPEVTQTPSHQVTQMGQEVILRCVPISNHLYFYWYRQILGQKVEFLVSFYNNEISEKSEIFDDQFSVERPDGSNFTLKIRSTKLEDSAMYFCASYGGSTDTQYFGPGTRLTVL.

V and J are TRBV7-2 and TRBJ1-5; TRBD1 aligns across 7 bases. The CDR3 totals 15 residues. The germline CDR1 and CDR2 sequences are SGHTA and FQGNSA. Losses at the gene ends were 1 base for V and 2 bases for J; bases not matched to a gene: 2. The CDR3 bases are TGTGCCAGCAGCTTAGGACAGGGTCGCAATCAGCCCCAGCATTTT. This gives the protein CASSLGQGRNQPQHF.

The chain combines TRBV19 with TRBJ2-2, with 8 positions matching TRBD1. The CDR3 runs 15 residues. Trimming took 7 bases from V and 6 from J; bases not matched to a gene: 10. Germline-derived CDR1 and CDR2 are LNHDA and SQIVND (reference sequence). This chain's CDR3 is CASIPRTGSPGELFF. Written as DNA, the CDR3 is TGTGCCAGTATCCCCAGGACAGGGTCCCCCGGGGAGCTGTTTTTT.

This clone was seen ten or more times. V gene TRBV30 combines with J gene TRBJ2-2, with 13 bases lining up with TRBD2. The length of the CDR3 is 16 residues. V dropped 3 bases and J dropped 2; count of bases not matched to a gene: 3. Germline CDR1 GTSNPN, CDR2 SVGIG (reference sequence). The CDR3 DNA follows: TGTGCCTGGAGCGGACTAGCGGGGGCCAACACCGGGGAGCTGTTTTTT. This encodes CAWSGLAGANTGELFF.

The V gene is TRBV19, the J gene TRBJ2-6, with 7 bases lining up with TRBD1. After removal of 6 bases from V and 0 bases from J, the junction contained 8 bases not matched to a gene. This CDR3 has 17 residues. CDR1 and CDR2 (germline): LNHDA, SQIVND (reference sequence). The chain's CDR3 is CASRRGLYSSGANVLTF. CDR3 coding DNA: TGTGCCAGTAGGAGGGGGCTCTATTCCTCTGGGGCCAACGTCCTGACTTTC.

The genes are TRBV6-2 or TRBV6-3 and TRBJ1-2; 7 nucleotides agree with TRBD1. CDR1 MNHEY and CDR2 SVGEGT come from the germline V gene. The CDR3 has 18 residues. V was clipped by 7 bases and J by 6 bases; unmatched bases: 23. Here the CDR3 DNA reads TGTGCCAGCACCCCGTACGGTCGGTCCCTGGGACAGTCTAATGGCTACACCTTC. Translation: CASTPYGRSLGQSNGYTF.

This clone came up once. V and J are TRBV19 and TRBJ1-1, with a tentative D call TRBD1 (6 bases). The CDR3 is 15 amino acids. V lost 7 bases to trimming and J lost 8 bases, with 23 bases between them. Germline V gene lookup returns CDR1 LNHDA and CDR2 SQIVND (reference sequence). CDR3 loop: CASTKIPQVGTEAFF. The CDR3 DNA reads as TGTGCCAGTACCAAAATTCCTCAGGTGGGGACAGAAGCTTTCTTT. Looking up the rest from reference TRBV19 and TRBJ1-1 gives the full variable domain: DGGITQSPKYLFRKEGQNVTLSCEQNLNHDAMYWYRQDPGQGLRLIYYSQIVNDFQKGDIAEGYSVSREKKESFPLTVTSAQKNPTAFYLCASTKIPQVGTEAFFGQGTRLTVV.

This chain joins TRBV6-5 and TRBJ2-5, with a tentative D call TRBD1 (6 bases). The germline CDR1 and CDR2 sequences are MNHEY and SVGAGI. The V end lost 0 bases, the J end lost 5 bases, and 16 bases lay between the germline ends. CDR3 length: 16 residues. The CDR3 sequence is CASSYSVTGTYETQYF. The CDR3 region has the DNA TGTGCCAGCAGTTACTCTGTAACAGGGACGTATGAGACCCAGTACTTC.

The chain couples TRBV2 to TRBJ2-5, with D possibly being TRBD2 (5 bases). There are 17 residues in the CDR3. Germline V CDR1 and CDR2: SNHLY, FYNNEI. The V end lost 2 bases, the J end lost 5 bases, and 21 bases lay between the germline ends. The CDR3 nucleotides are TGTGCCAGCAGTGAACCCCAAGACTACCTAAAGCCGGAGACCCAGTACTTC. Protein sequence: CASSEPQDYLKPETQYF.

A single count supports this clone. The chain carries TRBV6-5 and TRBJ2-7; 11 positions match TRBD1. Trimming took 0 bases from V and 4 from J; bases not matched to a gene: 5. CDR3 size: 16 residues. Looked up from germline, CDR1 is MNHEY and CDR2 is SVGAGI. CDR3 residues: CASSYSVGQGDYEQYF. CDR3 DNA sequence: TGTGCCAGCAGTTACTCGGTGGGACAGGGGGATTACGAGCAGTACTTC.

The chain recombines TRBV6-6 with TRBJ2-3; perhaps TRBD1 as D (5 bases). CDR3 length: 13 residues. V gave up 7 bases and J gave up 2 bases, with 10 bases separating them. CDR1 is MNHNY and CDR2 is SVGAGI in the germline V gene (reference sequence). For the CDR3, the DNA is TGTGCCAGCAATGGCAGGGTCACAGATACGCAGTATTTT. It encodes CASNGRVTDTQYF.

This clone was seen once. The J gene is TRBJ1-2, the V gene TRBV9; D is unclear. Germline-derived CDR1 and CDR2 are SGDLS and YYNGEE. This CDR3 is built from 13 residues. V was clipped by 6 bases and J by 9 bases, with 18 bases between them. CDR3 sequence (DNA): TGTGCCAGCAACGGGCCTGCGACTAGTCGCTACACCTTC. Its translation is CASNGPATSRYTF.

This chain links TRBV5-8 with TRBJ1-1; 9 bases fit TRBD1. CDR3 length: 15 amino acids. Germline assignment: CDR1 SGHTS and CDR2 YDEGEE. The V segment lost 4 bases and the J segment 8 bases; nucleotides outside the gene matches: 12. CDR3 DNA sequence: TGTGCCAGCAGCCCTCACCAACAGGGGGCAGGAGAAGCTTTCTTT. Its protein is CASSPHQQGAGEAFF.

For the CDR3, the DNA is TGCGCCAGCTCCCGGGACAGGGCCTCCTACGAGCAGTACTTC. It codes for CASSRDRASYEQYF. The J gene is TRBJ2-7, the V gene TRBV5-1; 9 nucleotides agree with TRBD1. The junction had 5 bases not matched to a gene; V was cut back by 7 bases and J by 0 bases. The V gene's germline CDR1 is SGHRS and CDR2 YFSETQ. This CDR3 comprises 14 residues.

This clone appeared a few times. CDR3: CASSRKTGGNEQFF. The CDR3 coding sequence is TGTGCCAGCAGTCGGAAGACTGGAGGCAATGAGCAGTTCTTC. The rearrangement uses TRBV11-2 and TRBJ2-1, with a weak D call TRBD2 (5 bases). Germline-derived CDR1 and CDR2 are SGHAT and FQNNGV. The V end lost 6 bases, the J end lost 6 bases, and 15 bases lay between the germline ends. CDR3 length: 14 amino acids.

J is TRBJ1-5 and V is TRBV3-1 (or the pseudogene TRBV3-2); 7 bases match TRBD1. This CDR3 contains 15 residues. The germline gives CDR1 LGHDT, CDR2 YNNKEL (reference sequence). V trimming: 0 bases; J trimming: 7 bases; junction bases outside the gene matches: 6. CDR3 DNA: TGTGCCAGCAGCCAAGATTTGGCAGGGGGGCAGCCCCAGCATTTT. This gives the protein CASSQDLAGGQPQHF.

The chain couples TRBV5-1 to TRBJ2-5; the match to TRBD2 covers 9 bases. CDR1 SGHRS and CDR2 YFSETQ come from the germline V gene. This CDR3 is 15 amino acids long. J was trimmed by 1 base and V by 3 bases; bases with no gene match: 4. The DNA of the CDR3 is TGCGCCAGCAGCTCAAGCGGGAGGTCCCAAGAGACCCAGTACTTC. It is translated as CASSSSGRSQETQYF.

The CDR3: CASLPGGDYGYTF. CDR3 DNA: TGTGCCAGTTTGCCTGGAGGGGACTATGGCTACACCTTC. This chain links TRBV2 with TRBJ1-2; weak D call: TRBD1 (5 bases). From germline, CDR1 is SNHLY and CDR2 FYNNEI. Trimming stripped 9 bases from V and 3 bases from J, with 14 bases between. The CDR3 totals 13 residues.

Points on this clone: At the DNA level, this CDR3 is encoded by other sequences in the same sample as well. The rearrangement uses TRBV5-6 and TRBJ2-7; no firm D call. This CDR3 is 13 amino acids long. Germline loops: CDR1 SGHDT, CDR2 YYEEEE. Trimming removed 2 bases at V and 0 bases at J, with 6 bases between. The CDR3 region has the DNA TGTGCCAGCAGCTTAGAGAGCTCCTACGAGCAGTACTTC. Translated: CASSLESSYEQYF. Full variable domain (outside the CDR3, taken from reference TRBV5-6 and TRBJ2-7): DAGVTQSPTHLIKTRGQQVTLRCSPKSGHDTVSWYQQALGQGPQFIFQYYEEEERQRGNFPDRFSGHQFPNYSSELNVNALLLGDSALYLCASSLESSYEQYFGPGTRLTVT.